A single sample is the source of the 5 T cell receptor beta chains below, sequenced in a study of CD8 T cells in ankylosing spondylitis. Study results and caveats: Characteristic of ankylosing spondylitis blood, it appeared, was a TCR beta motif comprising roughly 8 highly homologous variants.

TCRdb re-called the 5' RACE reads with MiXCR, one entry per CDR3 protein. The sample has 750,000 to 850,000 distinct CDR3 sequences, approximately 12% seen once; the top ten hold less than 0.65%. No cognate antigen is known for these TCRs. Specimen: blood, either unsorted or a sorted T cell fraction (not recorded which). These TCRs come from a male donor with ankylosing spondylitis.

Only a few counts were recorded for this clonotype. The V call is TRBV10-3, the J call TRBJ1-2, with D perhaps TRBD1 (6 bases). The length of the CDR3 is 14 residues. Trimming took 5 bases from V and 8 from J, leaving 18 bases between them. Germline CDR1 reads ENHRY; CDR2 reads SYGVKD. CDR3 nucleotides: TGTGCCATCAGTCCCCCGAACAGGGTGGGGGGCTACACCTTC. This gives the protein CAISPPNRVGGYTF.

The V and J genes are TRBV4-3 and TRBJ1-1, with D unclear. Trimming left V 0 bases short and J 2 bases short, with 10 bases between. Germline V gene data show CDR1 as LGHNA and CDR2 as YSLEER. This CDR3 spans 15 amino acids. The CDR3 region is CASSQDARGNTEAFF. The CDR3 DNA reads as TGCGCCAGCAGCCAAGACGCTCGGGGAAACACTGAAGCTTTCTTT.

This clonotype has just a few counts. V gene TRBV12-3 or TRBV12-4 combines with J gene TRBJ2-3; TRBD2 matches at 11 bases. With 6 bases clipped from V and 3 bases from J, the junction kept 23 bases outside the gene matches. The CDR3 covers 21 residues. The CDR3 spells CASSFPSYQGDGLAGTDTQYF. For the CDR3, the DNA is TGTGCCAGCAGCTTCCCCAGTTACCAGGGAGACGGACTAGCGGGTACAGATACGCAGTATTTT.

The table lists this clonotype with many counts. The V gene is TRBV5-6, the J gene TRBJ1-2, with D unclear. From germline, CDR1 is SGHDT and CDR2 YYEEEE. This CDR3 is 12 amino acids long. V dropped 1 base and J dropped 8 bases, with 9 bases sitting between them. The DNA of the CDR3 is TGTGCCAGCAGCTTGTGGCCCCAAGGCTACACCTTC. Amino acid sequence: CASSLWPQGYTF.

A few counts support this clonotype. The V call is TRBV9, the J call TRBJ2-3; D remains ambiguous. V lost 3 bases and J 3 bases, leaving 11 bases between the germline ends. Germline V CDR1 and CDR2: SGDLS, YYNGEE. The CDR3 totals 14 residues. CDR3: CASSESMGTDTQYF. CDR3 sequence (DNA): TGTGCCAGCAGCGAATCGATGGGAACAGATACGCAGTATTTT. The full variable domain, completed using reference TRBV9 and TRBJ2-3, is DSGVTQTPKHLITATGQRVTLRCSPRSGDLSVYWYQQSLDQGLQFLIQYYNGEERAKGNILERFSAQQFPDLHSELNLSSLELGDSALYFCASSESMGTDTQYFGPGTRLTVL.